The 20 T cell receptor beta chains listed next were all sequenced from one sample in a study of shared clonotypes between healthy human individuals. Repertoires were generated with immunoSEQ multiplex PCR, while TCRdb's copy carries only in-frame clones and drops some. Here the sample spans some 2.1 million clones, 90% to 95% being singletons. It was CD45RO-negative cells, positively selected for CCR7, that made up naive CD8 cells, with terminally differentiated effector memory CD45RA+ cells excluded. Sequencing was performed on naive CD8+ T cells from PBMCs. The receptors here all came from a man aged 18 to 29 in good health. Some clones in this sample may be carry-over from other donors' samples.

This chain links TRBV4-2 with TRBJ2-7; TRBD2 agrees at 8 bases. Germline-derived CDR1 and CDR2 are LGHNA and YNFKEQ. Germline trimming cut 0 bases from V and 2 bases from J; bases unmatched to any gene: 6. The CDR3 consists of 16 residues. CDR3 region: CASSQESGSVAYEQYF. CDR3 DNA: TGTGCCAGCAGCCAAGAGAGCGGGAGTGTGGCCTACGAGCAGTACTTC.

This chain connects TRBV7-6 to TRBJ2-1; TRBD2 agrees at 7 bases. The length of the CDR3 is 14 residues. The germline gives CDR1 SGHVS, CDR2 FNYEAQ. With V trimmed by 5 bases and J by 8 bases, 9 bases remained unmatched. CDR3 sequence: CASSPSGEGYEQFF. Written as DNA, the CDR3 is TGTGCCAGCAGCCCCAGCGGGGAGGGTTATGAGCAGTTCTTC.

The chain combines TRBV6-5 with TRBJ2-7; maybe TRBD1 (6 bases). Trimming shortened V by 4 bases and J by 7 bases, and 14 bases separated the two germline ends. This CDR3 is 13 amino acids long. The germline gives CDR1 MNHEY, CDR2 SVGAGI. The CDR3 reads CASSSQPGHEQYF. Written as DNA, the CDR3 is TGTGCCAGCAGTTCCCAACCGGGACATGAGCAGTACTTC.

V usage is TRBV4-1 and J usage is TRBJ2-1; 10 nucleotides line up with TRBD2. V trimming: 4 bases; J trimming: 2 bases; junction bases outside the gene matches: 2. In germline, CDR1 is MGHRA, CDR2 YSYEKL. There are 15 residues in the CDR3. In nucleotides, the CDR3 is TGCGCCAGCAGCCCCGGGACTAGCGCCTACAATGAGCAGTTCTTC. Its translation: CASSPGTSAYNEQFF.

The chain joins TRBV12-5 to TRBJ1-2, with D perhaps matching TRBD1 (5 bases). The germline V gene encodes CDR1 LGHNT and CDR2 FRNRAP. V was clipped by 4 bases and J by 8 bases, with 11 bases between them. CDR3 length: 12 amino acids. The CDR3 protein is CASGSGPQGYTF. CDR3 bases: TGTGCTAGTGGTTCAGGGCCCCAGGGCTACACCTTC.

The CDR3 DNA reads as TGTGCCAGCAGTTTACAAGGACTAGCGGGCAATGAGCAGTTCTTC. Amino acid sequence: CASSLQGLAGNEQFF. This chain joins TRBV27 and TRBJ2-1, with 11 bases identical to TRBD2. The CDR3 extends over 15 amino acids. Germline V lookup: CDR1 MNHEY, CDR2 SMNVEV (reference sequence). After removal of 2 bases from V and 6 bases from J, the junction contained 3 bases not matched to a gene.

The CDR3 bases are TGTGCCAGCAGTTACTCGAGGACCCCACGAACTGAAGCTTTCTTT. Protein: CASSYSRTPRTEAFF. This sequence joins TRBV6-5 and TRBJ1-1; D is unresolved. The ends were cut back, 0 bases at V and 5 bases at J, with 13 bases in the middle. This CDR3 region has 15 residues. The V gene's germline CDR1 is MNHEY and CDR2 SVGAGI.

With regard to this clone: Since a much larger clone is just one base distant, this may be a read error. DNA for the CDR3: TGTGCCAGCAGTGATGGGGCAGGGGGCACAGATACGCAGTATTTT. Translating gives CASSDGAGGTDTQYF. The chain recombines TRBV6-4 with TRBJ2-3, with D maybe TRBD1 (6 bases). This CDR3 is built from 15 residues. Germline-derived CDR1 and CDR2 are MRHNA and SNTAGT. V was trimmed by 3 bases and J by 1 base, leaving 11 bases between them.

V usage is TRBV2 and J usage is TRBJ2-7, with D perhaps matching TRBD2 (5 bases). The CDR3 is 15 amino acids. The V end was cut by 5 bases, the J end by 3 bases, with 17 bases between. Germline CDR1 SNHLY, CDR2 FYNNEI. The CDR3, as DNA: TGTGCCAGCAGTAGCCCGGGATCCGAGGGCTACGAGCAGTACTTC. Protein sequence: CASSSPGSEGYEQYF.

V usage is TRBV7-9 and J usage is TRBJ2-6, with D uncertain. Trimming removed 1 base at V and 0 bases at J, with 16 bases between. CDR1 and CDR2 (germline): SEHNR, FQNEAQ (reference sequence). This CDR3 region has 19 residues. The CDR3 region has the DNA TGTGCCAGCAGCTTAGTGATCGCCAGTTACCTCTCTGGGGCCAACGTCCTGACTTTC. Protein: CASSLVIASYLSGANVLTF. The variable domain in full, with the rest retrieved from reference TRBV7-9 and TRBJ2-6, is DTGVSQNPRHKITKRGQNVTFRCDPISEHNRLYWYRQTLGQGPEFLTYFQNEAQLEKSRLLSDRFSAERPKGSFSTLEIQRTEQGDSAMYLCASSLVIASYLSGANVLTFGAGSRLTVL.

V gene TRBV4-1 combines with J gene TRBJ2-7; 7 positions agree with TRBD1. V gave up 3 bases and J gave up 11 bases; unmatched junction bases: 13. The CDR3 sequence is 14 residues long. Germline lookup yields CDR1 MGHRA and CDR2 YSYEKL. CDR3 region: CASSHPKPGQRKYF. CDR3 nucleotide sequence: TGCGCCAGCAGCCATCCCAAGCCGGGACAGAGAAAGTACTTC.

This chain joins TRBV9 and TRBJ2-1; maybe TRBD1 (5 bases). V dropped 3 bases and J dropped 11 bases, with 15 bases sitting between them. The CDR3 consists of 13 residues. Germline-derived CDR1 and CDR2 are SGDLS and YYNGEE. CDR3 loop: CASSGALPGKQFF. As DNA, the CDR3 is TGTGCCAGCAGCGGAGCCCTCCCAGGGAAGCAGTTCTTC.

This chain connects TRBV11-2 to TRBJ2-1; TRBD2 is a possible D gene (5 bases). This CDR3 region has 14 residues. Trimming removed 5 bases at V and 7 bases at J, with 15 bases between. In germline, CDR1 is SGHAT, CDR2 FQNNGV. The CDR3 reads CASSLRPEGNEQFF. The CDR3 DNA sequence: TGTGCCAGCAGCCTCCGTCCAGAGGGAAATGAGCAGTTCTTC. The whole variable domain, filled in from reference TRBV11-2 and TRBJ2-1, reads EAGVAQSPRYKIIEKRQSVAFWCNPISGHATLYWYQQILGQGPKLLIQFQNNGVVDDSQLPKDRFSAERLKGVDSTLKIQPAKLEDSAVYLCASSLRPEGNEQFFGPGTRLTVL.

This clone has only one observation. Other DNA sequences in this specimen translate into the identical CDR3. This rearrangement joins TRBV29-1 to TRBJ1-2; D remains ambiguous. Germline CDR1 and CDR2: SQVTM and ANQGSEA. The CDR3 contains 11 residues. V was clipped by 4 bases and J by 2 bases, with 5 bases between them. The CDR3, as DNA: TGCAGCGTTGCCGGGAACTATGGCTACACCTTC. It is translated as CSVAGNYGYTF.

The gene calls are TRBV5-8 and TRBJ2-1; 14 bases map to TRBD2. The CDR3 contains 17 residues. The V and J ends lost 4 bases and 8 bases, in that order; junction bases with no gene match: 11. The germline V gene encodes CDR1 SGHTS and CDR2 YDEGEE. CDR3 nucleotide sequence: TGTGCCAGCAGCGGACGACTAGCGGGAGGGCCAATCTATGAGCAGTTCTTC. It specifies CASSGRLAGGPIYEQFF.

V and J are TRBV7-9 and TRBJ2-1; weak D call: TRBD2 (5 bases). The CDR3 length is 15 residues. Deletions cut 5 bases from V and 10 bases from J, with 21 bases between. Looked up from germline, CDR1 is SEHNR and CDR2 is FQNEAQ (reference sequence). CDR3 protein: CASSGGGRARVEQFF. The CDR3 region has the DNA TGTGCCAGCAGCGGCGGCGGGCGGGCGAGGGTGGAGCAGTTCTTC.

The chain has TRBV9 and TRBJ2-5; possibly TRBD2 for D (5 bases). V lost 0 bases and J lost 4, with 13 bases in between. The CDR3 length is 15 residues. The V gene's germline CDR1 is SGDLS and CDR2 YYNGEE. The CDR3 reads CASSVGRGLRETQYF. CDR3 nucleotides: TGTGCCAGCAGCGTAGGTCGAGGGTTGAGAGAGACCCAGTACTTC.

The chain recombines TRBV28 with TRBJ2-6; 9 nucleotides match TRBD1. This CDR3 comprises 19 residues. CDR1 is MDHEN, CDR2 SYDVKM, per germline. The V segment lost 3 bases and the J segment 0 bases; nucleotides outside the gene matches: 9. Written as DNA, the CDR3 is TGTGCCAGCAGTTTCCGAACCGGGACAGGGATCTCTGGGGCCAACGTCCTGACTTTC. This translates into CASSFRTGTGISGANVLTF. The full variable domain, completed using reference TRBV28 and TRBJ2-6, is DVKVTQSSRYLVKRTGEKVFLECVQDMDHENMFWYRQDPGLGLRLIYFSYDVKMKEKGDIPEGYSVSREKKERFSLILESASTNQTSMYLCASSFRTGTGISGANVLTFGAGSRLTVL.

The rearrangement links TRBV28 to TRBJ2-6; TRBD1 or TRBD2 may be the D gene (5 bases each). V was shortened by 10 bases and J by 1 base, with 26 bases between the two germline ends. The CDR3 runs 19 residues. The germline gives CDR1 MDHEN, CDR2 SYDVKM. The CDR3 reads CATTSGTLDTFSGANVLTF. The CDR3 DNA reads TGTGCCACCACGAGTGGGACCCTCGATACGTTTTCTGGGGCCAACGTCCTGACTTTC.

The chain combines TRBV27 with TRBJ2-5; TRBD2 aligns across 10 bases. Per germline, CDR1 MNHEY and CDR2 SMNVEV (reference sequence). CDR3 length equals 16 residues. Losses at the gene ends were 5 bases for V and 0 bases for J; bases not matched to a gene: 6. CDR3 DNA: TGTGCCAGCAGTCGCCAGACTAGCGGGTACCAAGAGACCCAGTACTTC. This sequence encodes CASSRQTSGYQETQYF.